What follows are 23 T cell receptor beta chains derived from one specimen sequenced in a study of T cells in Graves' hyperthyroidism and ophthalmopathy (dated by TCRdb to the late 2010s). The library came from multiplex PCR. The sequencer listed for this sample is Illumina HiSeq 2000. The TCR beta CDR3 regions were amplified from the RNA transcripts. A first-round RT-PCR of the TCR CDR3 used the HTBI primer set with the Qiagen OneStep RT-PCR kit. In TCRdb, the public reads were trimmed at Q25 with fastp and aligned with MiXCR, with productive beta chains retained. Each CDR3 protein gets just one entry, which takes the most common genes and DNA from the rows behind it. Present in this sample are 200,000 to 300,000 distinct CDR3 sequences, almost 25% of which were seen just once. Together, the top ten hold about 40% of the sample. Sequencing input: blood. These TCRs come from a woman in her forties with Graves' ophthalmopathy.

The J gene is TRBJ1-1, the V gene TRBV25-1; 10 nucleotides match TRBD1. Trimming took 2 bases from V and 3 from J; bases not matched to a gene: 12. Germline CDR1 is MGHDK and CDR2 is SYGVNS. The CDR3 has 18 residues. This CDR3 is CASSEQMGTGDSYTEAFF. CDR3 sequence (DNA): TGTGCCAGCAGTGAACAGATGGGGACAGGGGATTCGTACACTGAAGCTTTCTTT.

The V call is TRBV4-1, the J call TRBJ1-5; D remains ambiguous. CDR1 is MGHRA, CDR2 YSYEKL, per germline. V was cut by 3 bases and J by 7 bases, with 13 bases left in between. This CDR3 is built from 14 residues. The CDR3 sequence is CASSQAGSWQPQHF. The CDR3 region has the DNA TGCGCCAGCAGCCAGGCAGGATCCTGGCAGCCCCAGCATTTT.

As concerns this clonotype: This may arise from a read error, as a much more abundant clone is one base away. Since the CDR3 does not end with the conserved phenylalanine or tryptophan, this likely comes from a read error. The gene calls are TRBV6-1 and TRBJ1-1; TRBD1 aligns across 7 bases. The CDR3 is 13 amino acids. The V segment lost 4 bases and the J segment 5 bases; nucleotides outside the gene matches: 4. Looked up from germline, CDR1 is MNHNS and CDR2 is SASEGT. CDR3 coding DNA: TGTGCCAGCAGTGGGCAGGACAGGACTGAAGCTTTCCTT. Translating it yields CASSGQDRTEAFL.

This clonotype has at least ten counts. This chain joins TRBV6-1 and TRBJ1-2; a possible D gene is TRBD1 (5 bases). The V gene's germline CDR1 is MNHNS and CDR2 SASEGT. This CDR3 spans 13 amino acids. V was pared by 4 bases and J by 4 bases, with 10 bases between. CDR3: CASSVGRAYGYTF. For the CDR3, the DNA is TGTGCCAGCAGTGTGGGCAGGGCCTATGGCTACACCTTC.

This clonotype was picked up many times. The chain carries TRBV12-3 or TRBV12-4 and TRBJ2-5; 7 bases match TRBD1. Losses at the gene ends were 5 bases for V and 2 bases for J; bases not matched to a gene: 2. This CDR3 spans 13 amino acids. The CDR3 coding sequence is TGTGCCAGCAGTCTGGGACAGCAAGAGACCCAGTACTTC. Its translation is CASSLGQQETQYF.

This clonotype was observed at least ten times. The DNA for the CDR3 is TGCAGTGCCCGCCCGGGTGGGGGGGTAAGCCAAAACATTCAGTACTTC. It encodes CSARPGGGVSQNIQYF. The chain recombines TRBV20-1 with TRBJ2-4; 7 positions agree with TRBD2. V was clipped by 6 bases and J by 5 bases; unmatched bases: 16. CDR1 is DFQATT and CDR2 is SNEGSKA in the germline V gene (reference sequence). This CDR3 spans 16 amino acids.

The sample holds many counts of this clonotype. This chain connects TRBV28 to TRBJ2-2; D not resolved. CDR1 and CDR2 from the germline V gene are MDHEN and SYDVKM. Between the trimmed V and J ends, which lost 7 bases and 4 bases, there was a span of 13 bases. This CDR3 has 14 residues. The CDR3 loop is CASTLPDGTGELFF. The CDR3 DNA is TGTGCCAGCACCCTACCCGATGGCACCGGGGAGCTGTTTTTT.

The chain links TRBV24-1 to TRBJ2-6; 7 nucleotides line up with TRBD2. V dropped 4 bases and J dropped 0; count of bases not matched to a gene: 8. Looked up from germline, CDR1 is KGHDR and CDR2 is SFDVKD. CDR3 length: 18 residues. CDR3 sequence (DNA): TGTGCCACCAGTGACGGTCTAGCGGAGAGCTCTGGGGCCAACGTCCTGACTTTC. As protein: CATSDGLAESSGANVLTF.

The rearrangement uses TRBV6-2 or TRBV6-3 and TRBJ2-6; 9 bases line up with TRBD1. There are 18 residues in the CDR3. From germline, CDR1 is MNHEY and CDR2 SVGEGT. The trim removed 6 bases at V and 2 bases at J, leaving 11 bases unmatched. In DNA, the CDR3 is TGTGCCAGCAGCCCCCGGGACAGGGCAGTCACTGGGGCCAACGTCCTGACTTTC. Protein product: CASSPRDRAVTGANVLTF.

CDR3 sequence reads: CATSGRVYNEQFF. As DNA, the CDR3 is TGTGCCACCAGCGGGAGGGTCTACAATGAGCAGTTCTTC. The chain employs TRBV6-1 and TRBJ2-1; 10 nucleotides match TRBD2. In germline, CDR1 is MNHNS, CDR2 SASEGT. After removal of 10 bases from V and 3 bases from J, the junction contained 3 bases not matched to a gene. This CDR3 contains 13 residues.

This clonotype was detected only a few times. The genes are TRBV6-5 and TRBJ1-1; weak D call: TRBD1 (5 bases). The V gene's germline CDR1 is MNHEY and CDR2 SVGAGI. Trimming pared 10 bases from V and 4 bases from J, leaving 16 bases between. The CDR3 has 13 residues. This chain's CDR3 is CATRYGGTTEAFF. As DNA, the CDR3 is TGTGCCACCAGATATGGGGGGACCACTGAAGCTTTCTTT.

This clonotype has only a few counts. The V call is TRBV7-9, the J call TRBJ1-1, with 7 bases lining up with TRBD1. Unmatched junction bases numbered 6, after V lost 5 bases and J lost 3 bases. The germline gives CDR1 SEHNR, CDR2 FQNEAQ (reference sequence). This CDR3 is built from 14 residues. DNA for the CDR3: TGTGCCAGCAGCCCTGGGACAGTTTACACTGAAGCTTTCTTT. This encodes CASSPGTVYTEAFF.

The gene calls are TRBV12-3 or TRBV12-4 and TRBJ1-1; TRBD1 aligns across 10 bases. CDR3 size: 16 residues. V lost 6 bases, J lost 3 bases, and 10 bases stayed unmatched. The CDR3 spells CASSYLPGTGDTEAFF. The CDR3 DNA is TGTGCCAGCAGCTACCTCCCCGGGACAGGGGACACTGAAGCTTTCTTT.

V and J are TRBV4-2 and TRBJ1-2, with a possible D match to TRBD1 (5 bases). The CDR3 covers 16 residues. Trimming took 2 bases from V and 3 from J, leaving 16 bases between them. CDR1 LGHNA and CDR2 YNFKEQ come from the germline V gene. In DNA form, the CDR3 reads TGTGCCAGCAGCCAACCGGGGACCGGGTTGCACTATGGCTACACCTTC. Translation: CASSQPGTGLHYGYTF.

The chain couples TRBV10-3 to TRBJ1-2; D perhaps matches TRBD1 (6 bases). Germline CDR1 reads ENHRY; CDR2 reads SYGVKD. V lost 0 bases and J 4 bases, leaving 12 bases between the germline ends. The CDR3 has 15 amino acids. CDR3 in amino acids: CAISESRQVSYGYTF. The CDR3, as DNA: TGTGCCATCAGTGAGTCCAGACAGGTCAGCTATGGCTACACCTTC.

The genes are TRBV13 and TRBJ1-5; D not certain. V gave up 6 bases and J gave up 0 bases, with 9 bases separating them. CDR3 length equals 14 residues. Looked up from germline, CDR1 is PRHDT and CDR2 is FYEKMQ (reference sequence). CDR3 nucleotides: TGTGCCAGCAGGAGGAGGGTTAGCAATCAGCCCCAGCATTTT. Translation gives CASRRRVSNQPQHF.

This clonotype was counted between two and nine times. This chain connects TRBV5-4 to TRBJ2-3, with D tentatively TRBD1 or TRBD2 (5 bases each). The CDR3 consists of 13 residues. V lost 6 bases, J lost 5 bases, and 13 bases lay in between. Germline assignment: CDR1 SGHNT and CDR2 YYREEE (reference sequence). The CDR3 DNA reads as TGTGCCAGCACCCTAACTGGGGGAGATACGCAGTATTTT. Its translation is CASTLTGGDTQYF.

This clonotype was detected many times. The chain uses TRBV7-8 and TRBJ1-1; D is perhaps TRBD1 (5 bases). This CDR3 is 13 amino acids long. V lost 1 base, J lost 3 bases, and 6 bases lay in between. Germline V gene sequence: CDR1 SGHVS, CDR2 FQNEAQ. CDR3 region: CASSLGGDTEAFF. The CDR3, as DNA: TGTGCCAGCAGCTTAGGGGGGGACACTGAAGCTTTCTTT.

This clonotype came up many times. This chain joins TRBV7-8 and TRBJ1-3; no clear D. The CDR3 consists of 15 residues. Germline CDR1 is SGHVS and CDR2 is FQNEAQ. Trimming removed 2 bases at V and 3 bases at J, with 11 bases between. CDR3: CASSLWASGGNTIYF. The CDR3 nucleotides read TGTGCCAGCAGCTTATGGGCCTCGGGTGGAAACACCATATATTTT.

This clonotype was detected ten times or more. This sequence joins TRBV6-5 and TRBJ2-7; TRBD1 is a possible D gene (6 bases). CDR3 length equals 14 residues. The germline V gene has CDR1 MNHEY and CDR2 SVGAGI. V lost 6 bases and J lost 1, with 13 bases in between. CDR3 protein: CASRLGGSSYEQYF. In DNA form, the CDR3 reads TGTGCCAGCAGGTTAGGGGGTTCTTCCTACGAGCAGTACTTC.

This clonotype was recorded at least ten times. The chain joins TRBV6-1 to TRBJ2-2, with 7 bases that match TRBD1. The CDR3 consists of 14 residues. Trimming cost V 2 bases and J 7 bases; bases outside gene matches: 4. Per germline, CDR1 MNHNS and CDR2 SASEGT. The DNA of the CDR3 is TGTGCCAGCAGTGAACAGGGGGTCATCGGGGAGCTGTTTTTT. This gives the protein CASSEQGVIGELFF.

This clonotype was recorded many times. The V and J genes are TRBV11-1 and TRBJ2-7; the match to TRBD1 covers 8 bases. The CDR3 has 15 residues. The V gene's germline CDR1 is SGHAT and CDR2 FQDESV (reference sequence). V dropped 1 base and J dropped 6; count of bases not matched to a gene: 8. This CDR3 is CASSLVQGARVEQYF. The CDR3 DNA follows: TGTGCCAGCAGCTTAGTCCAGGGGGCGCGAGTCGAGCAGTACTTC.

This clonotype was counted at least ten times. In DNA, the CDR3 is TGTGCCAGCAGGGCCGGGCCCAACGTCCTGACTTTC. It specifies CASRAGPNVLTF. The chain combines TRBV6-4 with TRBJ2-6; D unresolved. The CDR3 sequence is 12 residues long. V was shortened by 6 bases and J by 8 bases, with 8 bases between the two germline ends. Looked up from germline, CDR1 is MRHNA and CDR2 is SNTAGT.